A single sample is the source of the 20 T cell receptor beta chains below, sequenced in a study of blood T cell repertoires in COVID-19. Using immunoSEQ multiplex PCR, the repertoire was profiled, and TCRdb retains in-frame clones only, with some absent. The sample lists roughly 70,000 clones, approximately 80% occurring once. Input material: peripheral blood. These receptors all come from a man between 70 and 80 years old who had recovered from COVID-19.

V usage is TRBV28 and J usage is TRBJ2-7, with D possibly TRBD2 on 6 matching bases. The length of the CDR3 is 16 residues. CDR1 and CDR2 from the germline V gene are MDHEN and SYDVKM. Deletions cut 2 bases from V and 3 bases from J, with 17 bases between. CDR3 nucleotides: TGTGCCAGCAGTTTACGTCGGCTGGAGGGGAGCTACGAGCAGTACTTC. This gives the protein CASSLRRLEGSYEQYF.

The V and J genes are TRBV15 and TRBJ1-5, with D uncertain. Germline V gene data show CDR1 as LNHNV and CDR2 as YYDKDF (reference sequence). This CDR3 contains 17 residues. Deletions cut 0 bases from V and 0 bases from J, with 12 bases between. CDR3 sequence reads: CATSREAVGYSNQPQHF. The CDR3 bases are TGTGCCACCAGCAGAGAAGCGGTCGGTTATAGCAATCAGCCCCAGCATTTT. Full variable domain (remainder filled in from reference TRBV15 and TRBJ1-5): DAMVIQNPRYQVTQFGKPVTLSCSQTLNHNVMYWYQQKSSQAPKLLFHYYDKDFNNEADTPDNFQSRRPNTSFCFLDIRSPGLGDTAMYLCATSREAVGYSNQPQHFGDGTRLSIL.

This rearrangement joins TRBV19 to TRBJ2-7; the D is unclear. V was trimmed by 5 bases and J by 0 bases, leaving 8 bases between them. The CDR3 has 13 residues. Germline V CDR1 and CDR2: LNHDA, SQIVND (reference sequence). In DNA, the CDR3 is TGTGCCAGTAGTGCGCATAGCTCCTACGAGCAGTACTTC. Translation: CASSAHSSYEQYF.

CDR3 in DNA: TGCGCCAGCCTAGACGTCTCTGGGGCCAACGTCCTGACTTTC. Residues: CASLDVSGANVLTF. This chain links TRBV5-1 with TRBJ2-6; the D is unclear. Germline-derived CDR1 and CDR2 are SGHRS and YFSETQ. Trimming pared 7 bases from V and 0 bases from J, leaving 8 bases between. This CDR3 contains 14 residues.

This rearrangement joins TRBV5-1 to TRBJ2-7, with TRBD2 as a possible D gene (5 bases). The V end was cut by 5 bases, the J end by 1 base, with 28 bases between. Germline loops: CDR1 SGHRS, CDR2 YFSETQ. CDR3 length: 19 residues. The CDR3 region is CASSPRGPPRWVLSYEQYF. As DNA, the CDR3 is TGCGCCAGCAGTCCTCGGGGTCCCCCACGGTGGGTCCTTTCCTACGAGCAGTACTTC. Drawing the rest from reference TRBV5-1 and TRBJ2-7, the complete variable domain is KAGVTQTPRYLIKTRGQQVTLSCSPISGHRSVSWYQQTPGQGLQFLFEYFSETQRNKGNFPGRFSGRQFSNSRSEMNVSTLELGDSALYLCASSPRGPPRWVLSYEQYFGPGTRLTVT.

V is TRBV4-1 and J is TRBJ2-1; a weak D match, TRBD2 (5 bases). CDR3 size: 14 residues. The germline gives CDR1 MGHRA, CDR2 YSYEKL. The V end lost 0 bases, the J end lost 6 bases, and 9 bases lay between the germline ends. CDR3 sequence reads: CASSQDLTSNEQFF. Here the CDR3 DNA reads TGCGCCAGCAGCCAAGATTTAACTAGCAATGAGCAGTTCTTC.

The chain links TRBV4-1 to TRBJ2-2, with a tentative D call TRBD1 (6 bases). The CDR3 is 17 residues long. V was clipped by 8 bases and J by 1 base, with 20 bases between them. Germline V gene lookup returns CDR1 MGHRA and CDR2 YSYEKL. As DNA, the CDR3 is TGCGCCAGCTTCACGGACAGTTCGGATCAGAACACCGGGGAGCTGTTTTTT. This translates into CASFTDSSDQNTGELFF.

This clone was recorded only once. The rearrangement uses TRBV28 and TRBJ2-3; TRBD2 agrees at 12 bases. With 5 bases clipped from V and 2 bases from J, the junction kept 11 bases outside the gene matches. The CDR3 is made up of 18 amino acids. Germline V lookup: CDR1 MDHEN, CDR2 SYDVKM. The CDR3: CASSMARSSGGVTDTQYF. The CDR3 nucleotides are TGTGCCAGCAGTATGGCCCGGTCTAGCGGGGGGGTCACAGATACGCAGTATTTT.

The DNA of the CDR3 is TGTGCCAGCAGTCCCCGACAAATACAAGAGACCCAGTACTTC. Protein sequence: CASSPRQIQETQYF. J is TRBJ2-5 and V is TRBV28; no clear D. V was trimmed by 5 bases and J by 2 bases, leaving 12 bases between them. From germline, CDR1 is MDHEN and CDR2 SYDVKM. This CDR3 has 14 residues.

This sequence joins TRBV5-1 and TRBJ1-1; 9 bases are shared with TRBD1. CDR1 and CDR2 from the germline V gene are SGHRS and YFSETQ. Losses at the gene ends were 6 bases for V and 10 bases for J; bases not matched to a gene: 13. The CDR3 consists of 14 residues. The CDR3 protein is CASTYGTGTGRAFF. CDR3 nucleotides: TGCGCCAGCACATATGGGACAGGGACGGGTAGAGCTTTCTTT.

This chain connects TRBV28 to TRBJ1-3, with D perhaps matching TRBD1 (6 bases). CDR1 is MDHEN, CDR2 SYDVKM, per germline. The CDR3 covers 15 residues. V dropped 4 bases and J dropped 5 bases, with 15 bases sitting between them. CDR3 nucleotide sequence: TGTGCCAGCAGTTCTCACAGGGAAGCAAGAAACACCATATATTTT. This encodes CASSSHREARNTIYF.

The CDR3 loop is CASSYGGALGETQYF. CDR3 in DNA: TGTGCCAGCAGTTACGGGGGGGCCCTGGGAGAGACCCAGTACTTC. The V gene is TRBV6-5, the J gene TRBJ2-5; D possibly corresponds to TRBD2 (7 bases). Germline lookup yields CDR1 MNHEY and CDR2 SVGAGI. This CDR3 region has 15 residues. V shed 2 bases and J shed 4 bases, with 14 bases lying between them.

Only one count was recorded for this clone. V usage is TRBV2 and J usage is TRBJ2-5, with 14 bases matching TRBD2. The CDR3 has 16 residues. Germline CDR1 and CDR2: SNHLY and FYNNEI. The V gene end was trimmed by 4 bases and the J gene end by 4 bases; junction bases not matched to a gene: 5. CDR3: CASSGGTSGSAETQYF. The CDR3, as DNA: TGTGCCAGCAGTGGGGGGACTAGCGGGAGTGCAGAGACCCAGTACTTC.

The V call is TRBV30, the J call TRBJ2-7; 10 bases fit TRBD2. With V trimmed by 5 bases and J by 7 bases, 8 bases remained unmatched. Germline loops: CDR1 GTSNPN, CDR2 SVGIG (reference sequence). The CDR3 extends over 13 amino acids. The DNA of the CDR3 is TGTGCCTGGGAAGCGGGAGGGCCGCGGGAGCAGTACTTC. It is translated as CAWEAGGPREQYF.

The V call is TRBV11-2, the J call TRBJ1-2; TRBD1 might be the D (5 bases). The CDR3 runs 15 residues. Trimming took off 0 bases at V and 4 bases at J, with 12 bases between the two ends. Germline V lookup: CDR1 SGHAT, CDR2 FQNNGV. In DNA, the CDR3 is TGTGCCAGCAGCTTAGATCCAGGGCAGGTCTATGGCTACACCTTC. Translation gives CASSLDPGQVYGYTF. The variable domain in full, with the rest retrieved from reference TRBV11-2 and TRBJ1-2, is EAGVAQSPRYKIIEKRQSVAFWCNPISGHATLYWYQQILGQGPKLLIQFQNNGVVDDSQLPKDRFSAERLKGVDSTLKIQPAKLEDSAVYLCASSLDPGQVYGYTFGSGTRLTVV.

This sequence joins TRBV12-3 or TRBV12-4 and TRBJ1-1, with D unclear. V lost 1 base and J 4 bases, leaving 7 bases between the germline ends. The CDR3 totals 13 residues. The CDR3: CASSLVRATEAFF. The CDR3 region has the DNA TGTGCCAGCAGTTTAGTCCGCGCCACTGAAGCTTTCTTT.

The chain uses TRBV28 and TRBJ1-2; 7 nucleotides align to TRBD1. Germline V gene sequence: CDR1 MDHEN, CDR2 SYDVKM. Trimming removed 2 bases from V and 0 bases from J; junction bases left unmatched: 15. CDR3 length: 19 residues. CDR3: CASSLGPGLGTATNYGYTF. The CDR3 coding sequence is TGTGCCAGCAGTTTAGGGCCCGGACTTGGGACAGCGACTAACTATGGCTACACCTTC.

This sequence joins TRBV30 and TRBJ2-7, with 7 nucleotides matching TRBD1. Looked up from germline, CDR1 is GTSNPN and CDR2 is SVGIG (reference sequence). The CDR3 totals 15 residues. The trim removed 5 bases at V and 2 bases at J, leaving 12 bases unmatched. Here the CDR3 DNA reads TGTGCCTGGGCTCGAGCCGGGACAGCTACCTACGAGCAGTACTTC. It is translated as CAWARAGTATYEQYF.

The chain carries TRBV5-1 and TRBJ2-1; 8 bases match TRBD2. Germline values: CDR1 SGHRS, CDR2 YFSETQ. Germline trimming cut 0 bases from V and 5 bases from J; bases unmatched to any gene: 1. This CDR3 comprises 14 residues. Here the CDR3 DNA reads TGCGCCAGCAGCTTGGAACTAGCGGACAATGAGCAGTTCTTC. Translating gives CASSLELADNEQFF.

The V call is TRBV4-1, the J call TRBJ1-6; 10 bases fit TRBD1. Per germline, CDR1 MGHRA and CDR2 YSYEKL. The CDR3 extends over 17 amino acids. Trimming cost V 4 bases and J 5 bases; bases outside gene matches: 8. The CDR3 nucleotides are TGCGCCAGCAGCCCAACGACCGGGACAGGGGATAATTCACCCCTCCACTTT. It yields the protein CASSPTTGTGDNSPLHF.